A single sample gave rise to the 21 T cell receptor beta chains below, sequenced in a study of regulatory T cells in long-lasting Graves disease. The time point: persistent/refractory GD, antithyroid drugs over 5 years with positive TRAb. Extracted RNA from PBMCs served as the source of the TCR library. For TCR beta, libraries came from iRepertoire HTBI primers and Arm-PCR of CDR3 regions. TCRdb reprocessed the multiplex PCR reads with MiXCR, giving one entry per CDR3 protein. The profile shows some 340,000 distinct CDR3 sequences, approximately 25% of them singletons. This specimen was peripheral blood mononuclear cells (PBMCs), taken when the disease was refractory, from a patient treated with antithyroid drugs. These receptors originate from a woman in her thirties or forties with Graves disease.

This clonotype has a count of ten or more. The V and J genes are TRBV29-1 and TRBJ1-5; D is undetermined. V lost 6 bases and J lost 4, with 10 bases in between. The CDR3 is 12 amino acids. CDR1 is SQVTM and CDR2 is ANQGSEA in the germline V gene. The CDR3 is CSVQGINQPQHF. The CDR3 DNA reads as TGCAGCGTGCAAGGGATAAATCAGCCCCAGCATTTT.

The chain uses TRBV5-1 and TRBJ2-1, with D possibly called TRBD1 or TRBD2 (5 bases each). The germline gives CDR1 SGHRS, CDR2 YFSETQ. The CDR3 contains 18 residues. V was shortened by 4 bases and J by 0 bases, with 20 bases between the two germline ends. The CDR3 is CASSHLVGTISSYNEQFF. The CDR3 DNA reads TGCGCCAGCAGCCATTTAGTGGGGACGATAAGCTCCTACAATGAGCAGTTCTTC.

This clonotype turned up a few times. The chain employs TRBV6-2 or TRBV6-3 and TRBJ1-4; D gene unclear. V was trimmed by 1 base and J by 0 bases, leaving 9 bases between them. This CDR3 region has 16 residues. Germline V gene lookup returns CDR1 MNHEY and CDR2 SVGEGT. This CDR3 reads CASSYWRLATNEKLFF. The CDR3 DNA reads TGTGCCAGCAGTTACTGGAGACTAGCAACTAATGAAAAACTGTTTTTT.

The chain couples TRBV2 to TRBJ2-1; a possible D gene is TRBD2 (6 bases). CDR3 size: 15 residues. Germline V lookup: CDR1 SNHLY, CDR2 FYNNEI. Trimming pared 10 bases from V and 0 bases from J, leaving 16 bases between. CDR3 DNA: TGTGCCACTCGAGAACCCGGGAGCTCCTACAATGAGCAGTTCTTC. Its translation is CATREPGSSYNEQFF.

There are a few counts of this clonotype. The V and J genes are TRBV10-3 and TRBJ1-1; TRBD1 might be the D (5 bases). This CDR3 has 13 amino acids. Germline CDR1 is ENHRY and CDR2 is SYGVKD. V lost 11 bases, J lost 0 bases, and 13 bases lay in between. CDR3 loop: CASKGDLNTEAFF. The CDR3 DNA follows: TGTGCCTCAAAAGGGGATTTGAACACTGAAGCTTTCTTT.

The chain carries TRBV5-1 and TRBJ2-7; D is perhaps TRBD1 (7 bases). The CDR3 is 18 amino acids. Germline V gives CDR1 SGHRS, CDR2 YFSETQ. Trimming shortened V by 0 bases and J by 0 bases, and 19 bases separated the two germline ends. The CDR3 is CASSLGDSRLVPSYEQYF. The CDR3 coding sequence is TGCGCCAGCAGCTTGGGGGACAGTCGACTAGTTCCCTCCTACGAGCAGTACTTC.

V usage is TRBV6-1 and J usage is TRBJ2-7, with TRBD1 matching over 11 bases. V gave up 5 bases and J gave up 9 bases; unmatched junction bases: 9. The CDR3 loop spans 14 amino acids. Germline V gene lookup returns CDR1 MNHNS and CDR2 SASEGT. The CDR3 DNA follows: TGTGCCAGCAGTTACGGGACAGGGGGTGCGGGGCAGTACTTC. Translated, it gives CASSYGTGGAGQYF.

There are a few counts of this clonotype. V is TRBV19 and J is TRBJ2-1; 10 positions agree with TRBD1. The J segment lost 9 bases and the V segment lost 8 bases, leaving 13 bases of the junction unmatched. CDR3 length: 15 residues. Germline lookup yields CDR1 LNHDA and CDR2 SQIVND (reference sequence). The CDR3 sequence is CASYPGTGAFGEQFF. The CDR3 coding sequence is TGTGCCAGTTATCCCGGGACAGGGGCCTTCGGTGAGCAGTTCTTC. The full variable domain, with the rest looked up from reference TRBV19 and TRBJ2-1, is DGGITQSPKYLFRKEGQNVTLSCEQNLNHDAMYWYRQDPGQGLRLIYYSQIVNDFQKGDIAEGYSVSREKKESFPLTVTSAQKNPTAFYLCASYPGTGAFGEQFFGPGTRLTVL.

The chain employs TRBV19 and TRBJ1-1; possible D gene TRBD1, 6 bases. The germline V gene encodes CDR1 LNHDA and CDR2 SQIVND (reference sequence). The CDR3 is 16 amino acids. The ends were cut back, 9 bases at V and 4 bases at J, with 24 bases in the middle. The CDR3 region is CASPKRQVECVTEAFF. For the CDR3, the DNA is TGTGCCAGCCCTAAACGACAGGTAGAGTGTGTCACTGAAGCTTTCTTT.

As concerns this clonotype: This likely reflects a read error, since a far larger clone is one base away. The chain carries TRBV28 and TRBJ2-7; 8 bases align to TRBD2. CDR1 is MDHEN and CDR2 is SYDVKM in the germline V gene. J lost 4 bases, V lost 4 bases, and 9 bases had no gene match. There are 15 residues in the CDR3. CDR3 residues: CASSYSAGGQYEQYF. DNA for the CDR3: TGTGCCAGCAGTTACTCCGCGGGAGGTCAGTACGAGCAGTACTTC. Filled out from reference TRBV28 and TRBJ2-7, the complete variable domain reads DVKVTQSSRYLVKRTGEKVFLECVQDMDHENMFWYRQDPGLGLRLIYFSYDVKMKEKGDIPEGYSVSREKKERFSLILESASTNQTSMYLCASSYSAGGQYEQYFGPGTRLTVT.

The J gene is TRBJ1-1, the V gene TRBV6-4; 8 bases are a match to TRBD1. Germline V CDR1 and CDR2: MRHNA, SNTAGT. CDR3 length equals 17 residues. The V and J ends lost 0 bases and 1 base, in that order; junction bases with no gene match: 7. Here the CDR3 DNA reads TGTGCCAGCAGTGACTCCTGGACAGGGCAGGGGAACACTGAAGCTTTCTTT. Its protein product is CASSDSWTGQGNTEAFF.

This clonotype was found many times. The chain combines TRBV28 with TRBJ1-5; no definite D call. The germline gives CDR1 MDHEN, CDR2 SYDVKM. The CDR3 has 12 residues. Trimming left V 1 base short and J 6 bases short, with 4 bases between. This chain's CDR3 is CASSLFRQPQHF. CDR3 DNA sequence: TGTGCCAGCAGTTTATTCCGTCAGCCCCAGCATTTT.

The table lists this clonotype with a few counts. The rearrangement uses TRBV19 and TRBJ2-2; D call uncertain. The V end lost 4 bases, the J end lost 6 bases, and 6 bases lay between the germline ends. Germline V gene lookup returns CDR1 LNHDA and CDR2 SQIVND (reference sequence). This CDR3 region has 12 residues. The CDR3 protein is CASSTAPGELFF. The CDR3 DNA follows: TGTGCCAGTAGTACGGCGCCCGGGGAGCTGTTTTTT.

This clonotype was seen repeatedly, ten times or more. CDR3 region: CASSPTGGRETQYF. As DNA, the CDR3 is TGTGCCAGCAGCCCTACAGGGGGCAGGGAGACCCAGTACTTC. The V gene is TRBV7-2, the J gene TRBJ2-5; 9 nucleotides agree with TRBD1. CDR1 and CDR2 from the germline V gene are SGHTA and FQGNSA. The CDR3 runs to 14 residues. Germline trimming cut 5 bases from V and 5 bases from J; bases unmatched to any gene: 6.

This clonotype has ten or more counts. One end of the junction is discordant with germline, which a read error may explain. The chain couples TRBV5-1 to TRBJ2-2; D is uncertain. CDR1 is SGHRS, CDR2 YFSETQ, per germline. This CDR3 contains 17 residues. The CDR3 here is CNASRVELLPDTGELFF. For the CDR3, the DNA is TGTAATGCCAGCAGAGTGGAGCTTCTACCGGACACCGGGGAGCTGTTTTTT.

In regard to this clonotype: At one boundary the junction diverges from the germline segment, which might be a read error. The gene calls are TRBV3-1 and TRBJ1-4; D gene unclear. The CDR3 is made up of 12 amino acids. CDR1 and CDR2 from the germline V gene are LGHDT and YNNKEL (reference sequence). This CDR3 is CASSQGREKLLF. The CDR3, as DNA: TGTGCCAGCAGCCAAGGAAGAGAAAAACTGCTTTTT.

The rearrangement uses TRBV7-6 and TRBJ1-4; TRBD1 matches at 11 bases. This CDR3 has 17 amino acids. J was trimmed by 6 bases and V by 1 base; bases with no gene match: 7. Germline V lookup: CDR1 SGHVS, CDR2 FNYEAQ. This chain's CDR3 is CASSLDPDRGPDEKLFF. CDR3 DNA sequence: TGTGCCAGCAGCTTAGACCCGGACAGGGGGCCAGATGAAAAACTGTTTTTT.

This clonotype has at least ten counts. The gene calls are TRBV6-1 and TRBJ2-7; 10 nucleotides align to TRBD1. Germline loops: CDR1 MNHNS, CDR2 SASEGT. The CDR3 covers 15 residues. J gave up 4 bases and V 2 bases, and 5 bases lay outside the gene matches. The CDR3 reads CASSERDRGQYEQYF. Here the CDR3 DNA reads TGTGCCAGCAGTGAACGGGACAGGGGACAGTACGAGCAGTACTTC.

Note on this clonotype: Its ends do not fully match the called genes, so a read error is possible. This chain connects TRBV2 to TRBJ1-1; 7 bases align to TRBD1. This CDR3 spans 15 amino acids. Germline CDR1 is SNHLY and CDR2 is FYNNEI. In nucleotides, the CDR3 is TGCGCCAGCAGCCCCAGGACAGGACCGAACACTGAAGCTTTCTTT. Encoded protein: CASSPRTGPNTEAFF.

This clonotype has ten or more counts. The chain employs TRBV20-1 and TRBJ2-2; D is perhaps TRBD1 (5 bases). The CDR3 totals 18 residues. Germline CDR1 is DFQATT and CDR2 is SNEGSKA (reference sequence). The V end was cut by 0 bases, the J end by 3 bases, with 20 bases between. In DNA form, the CDR3 reads TGCAGTGCTAGAGAGGTGAACAAGGCAGGGCTCGACACCGGGGAGCTGTTTTTT. Protein product: CSAREVNKAGLDTGELFF.

This clonotype was detected many times. CDR3 sequence: CASSPLLRANTEAFF. The CDR3 DNA reads TGTGCCAGCAGCCCCCTCCTGAGGGCGAACACTGAAGCTTTCTTT. The chain links TRBV3-1 to TRBJ1-1; D gene uncertain. CDR3 length equals 15 residues. The V gene lost 4 bases and the J gene lost 1 base, with 13 bases spanning the gap. Germline V gene data show CDR1 as LGHDT and CDR2 as YNNKEL (reference sequence).